The rows below give T cell receptor beta chains drawn from one sample of a study of long-term antiretroviral therapy in people with HIV. Some clones are missing from TCRdb's copy, which holds only in-frame ones; the method was immunoSEQ multiplex PCR. This table holds tens of thousands of clones, approximately 89% found once. Sample: unsorted PBMCs, taken 0.1 years before starting antiretroviral therapy. The receptors come from a woman aged 45-65 years with HIV. CDR3s include the opening cysteine and the closing phenylalanine or tryptophan. D genes are given only for firm matches. Not all rows give a size; the values are once, few, many and, for expanded clones, a class.

D gene	V gene	clone size	J gene	CDR3 protein	CDR3 DNA
NA	TRBV2	NA	TRBJ2-7	CASNNGVYEQYF	TGTGCCAGCAACAACGGAGTTTACGAGCAGTACTTC
TRBD1	TRBV29-1	NA	TRBJ2-6	CSVLGRDRGTGANVLTF	TGCAGCGTTCTTGGTCGGGACAGGGGGACTGGGGCCAACGTCCTGACTTTC
TRBD1	TRBV7-8	NA	TRBJ1-4	CASSLVRGHEKLFF	TGTGCCAGCAGCTTAGTCAGGGGGCATGAAAAACTGTTTTTT
TRBD2	TRBV5-6	NA	TRBJ2-5	CASSTRLAGDDGETQYF	TGTGCCAGCAGCACCCGACTAGCGGGGGACGATGGGGAGACCCAGTACTTC
NA	TRBV7-3	NA	TRBJ1-6	CASSRGGEPLHF	TGTGCCAGCAGCCGTGGCGGCGAGCCCCTCCACTTT
NA	TRBV4-3	NA	TRBJ2-3	CASSQEGYSSPDTQYF	TGCGCCAGCAGCCAAGAAGGGTATAGTAGCCCAGATACGCAGTATTTT
NA	TRBV4-2	NA	TRBJ2-3	CASSPIVRGATDTQYF	TGTGCCAGCAGTCCCATCGTTAGGGGGGCCACAGATACGCAGTATTTT
NA	TRBV7-9	NA	TRBJ1-5	CASSLVDPGAIGQPQHF	TGTGCCAGCAGCTTAGTGGACCCAGGGGCTATCGGACAGCCCCAGCATTTT
NA	TRBV18	NA	TRBJ1-2	CASSPPTGTAYGYTF	TGTGCCAGCTCACCACCTACCGGGACGGCCTATGGCTACACCTTC
NA	TRBV7-9	NA	TRBJ1-5	CASSHRVDQPQHF	TGTGCCAGCAGCCACCGAGTCGATCAGCCCCAGCATTTT
NA	TRBV21-1	NA	TRBJ1-2	CASSKVPGGGYTF	TGTGCCAGCAGCAAAGTCCCGGGGGGGGGCTACACCTTC
NA	TRBV25-1	NA	TRBJ2-1	CASIPAGSYNEQFF	TGTGCCAGCATCCCGGCGGGTTCCTACAATGAGCAGTTCTTC
NA	TRBV6-5	few	TRBJ2-3	CASRRGPSSTDTQYF	TGTGCCAGCAGGCGGGGGCCAAGTAGCACAGATACGCAGTATTTT
TRBD1	TRBV4-2	NA	TRBJ2-3	CASSRGTGLTDTQYF	TGTGCCAGCAGCCGGGGGACAGGGTTGACAGATACGCAGTATTTT
NA	TRBV7-3	NA	TRBJ1-1	CASSRRVMDTEAFF	TGTGCCAGCAGCAGAAGGGTCATGGACACTGAAGCTTTCTTT
NA	TRBV5-1	NA	TRBJ2-1	CASSSSGVSYNEQFF	TGCGCCAGCAGCTCGTCGGGGGTGTCCTACAATGAGCAGTTCTTC
NA	TRBV9	once	TRBJ2-5	CASSADAPAWETQYF	TGTGCCAGCAGCGCGGACGCCCCGGCGTGGGAGACCCAGTACTTC
TRBD1	TRBV5-3	NA	TRBJ2-5	CARSLRGRRETQYF	TGTGCCAGAAGCTTAAGGGGGCGCAGGGAGACCCAGTACTTC
NA	TRBV6-5	NA	TRBJ2-7	CASRPTGRGPYEQYF	TGTGCCAGCAGACCGACAGGGCGGGGGCCCTACGAGCAGTACTTC
NA	TRBV7-2	NA	TRBJ1-1	CASSAIGGHRPGTEAFF	TGTGCCAGCAGCGCAATAGGGGGACACCGCCCTGGCACTGAAGCTTTCTTT
TRBD1	TRBV11-1	NA	TRBJ2-2	CASKPGQGPGELFF	TGTGCCAGCAAACCGGGACAGGGGCCCGGGGAGCTGTTTTTT
NA	TRBV5-4	NA	TRBJ2-7	CASSLEQGQGYEQYF	TGTGCCAGCAGCTTGGAACAGGGCCAGGGCTACGAGCAGTACTTC
TRBD2	TRBV6-5	NA	TRBJ2-7	CASRGGSSYEQYF	TGTGCCAGCAGGGGGGGGAGCTCCTACGAGCAGTACTTC
NA	TRBV14	once	TRBJ1-3	CASSQIGLNSGNTIYF	TGTGCCAGCAGCCAGATTGGGCTCAATTCTGGAAACACCATATATTTT
TRBD1	TRBV7-2	NA	TRBJ1-2	CASSLGVGTEGYTF	TGTGCCAGCAGCTTAGGGGTCGGGACAGAAGGCTACACCTTC
TRBD1	TRBV7-3	NA	TRBJ2-5	CASSSDRGTRETQYF	TGTGCCAGCAGCTCGGACAGGGGAACGAGAGAGACCCAGTACTTC
NA	TRBV11-2	NA	TRBJ1-2	CASSSTTQGYGYTF	TGTGCCAGCAGCTCCACCACACAGGGCTATGGCTACACCTTC
TRBD2	TRBV27	few	TRBJ2-7	CASSGGGKSYEQYF	TGTGCCAGCAGTGGCGGGGGGAAATCCTACGAGCAGTACTTC
NA	TRBV12-5	NA	TRBJ2-3	CASGLVIMQYF	TGTGCTAGTGGTTTGGTAATTATGCAGTATTTT
NA	TRBV16	NA	TRBJ1-2	CASSQSPSRGYTF	TGTGCCAGCAGCCAATCGCCCTCGCGGGGCTACACCTTC
NA	TRBV7-2	few	TRBJ2-7	CASSRDSGGNEQYF	TGTGCCAGCAGCCGTGACAGTGGGGGCAACGAGCAGTACTTC
NA	TRBV4-1	NA	TRBJ1-6	CASSQGMQGYSPLHF	TGCGCCAGCAGCCAAGGGATGCAGGGTTATTCACCCCTCCACTTT
NA	TRBV5-6	NA	TRBJ2-3	CASSSGGFVSTDTQYF	TGTGCCAGCAGCAGCGGCGGCTTCGTTAGCACAGATACGCAGTATTTT
NA	TRBV11-2	once	TRBJ1-2	CASSFNRVFNYGYTF	TGTGCCAGCAGCTTTAACAGAGTTTTTAACTATGGCTACACCTTC
TRBD1	TRBV19	NA	TRBJ2-1	CASSNRDSSNEQFF	TGTGCCAGTAGCAACCGGGACAGCAGTAATGAGCAGTTCTTC
TRBD1	TRBV9	NA	TRBJ1-2	CASSAPRGQGGYGYTF	TGTGCCAGCAGCGCTCCGAGGGGACAGGGAGGCTATGGCTACACCTTC
TRBD1	TRBV30	NA	TRBJ2-4	CAWRGQGSSVAKNIQYF	TGTGCCTGGAGGGGACAGGGTTCGTCGGTGGCCAAAAACATTCAGTACTTC
TRBD1	TRBV5-1	NA	TRBJ1-2	CASSKADREGYGYTF	TGCGCCAGCAGCAAAGCCGACAGGGAGGGCTATGGCTACACCTTC
NA	TRBV5-1	NA	TRBJ2-1	CASSLGGGGRGEQFF	TGCGCCAGCAGCTTGGGTGGTGGGGGCCGGGGTGAGCAGTTCTTC
TRBD1	TRBV2	few	TRBJ1-2	CASRYGDRGYGYTF	TGTGCCAGCAGATATGGGGACAGGGGGTATGGCTACACCTTC
NA	TRBV6-6	NA	TRBJ1-1	CASRRGEQLNTEAFF	TGTGCCAGCAGACGCGGGGAACAGCTGAACACTGAAGCTTTCTTT
NA	TRBV11-2	NA	TRBJ1-2	CASSLRRGYTF	TGTGCCAGCAGCTTACGTCGGGGCTACACCTTC
TRBD1	TRBV4-2	NA	TRBJ1-5	CASSSFRDREDQPQHF	TGTGCCAGCAGCTCCTTCCGGGACAGGGAGGATCAGCCCCAGCATTTT